This is a list of T cell receptor beta chains from one sample in a study of CD8+CD57+ T cells in acquired aplastic anemia. TCRdb reanalysed the reads using MiXCR and keeps one entry per CDR3 protein. The data show under 250,000 distinct CDR3 sequences, 50% to 70% seen once. Input material: sorted CD4+, CD8+, or CD8+CD57+ T cells (not recorded which) from PBMCs. These receptors all come from a human donor with aplastic anemia. The CDR3 runs from the conserved cysteine through the conserved F or W. A D gene is named only where the DNA matches it firmly. Clone size is shown for a subset of rows, as once, few, many or a class of expanded clone.

j_call: TRBJ1-2
clone_size: .
d_call: .
v_call: TRBV7-3
cdr3_aa: CASSSGNDYGYTF
cdr3_nt: TGTGCCAGCAGTTCGGGGAACGACTATGGCTACACCTTC

j_call: TRBJ2-4
clone_size: .
d_call: .
v_call: TRBV19
cdr3_aa: CASRPSNTAKNIQYF
cdr3_nt: TGTGCCAGTAGACCTAGCAATACGGCCAAAAACATTCAGTACTTC

j_call: TRBJ2-3
clone_size: .
d_call: TRBD2
v_call: TRBV4-1
cdr3_aa: CASSQGLAGGTDTQYF
cdr3_nt: TGCGCCAGCAGCCAAGGTCTAGCGGGGGGCACAGATACGCAGTATTTT

j_call: TRBJ2-1
clone_size: .
d_call: TRBD2
v_call: TRBV20-1
cdr3_aa: CSAIAGAAYNEQFF
cdr3_nt: TGCAGTGCTATAGCGGGAGCTGCCTACAATGAGCAGTTCTTC

j_call: TRBJ2-3
clone_size: many
d_call: .
v_call: TRBV27
cdr3_aa: CASSLVVRDTDTQYF
cdr3_nt: TGTGCCAGCAGTTTGGTTGTCAGAGACACAGATACGCAGTATTTT

j_call: TRBJ1-1
clone_size: .
d_call: .
v_call: TRBV29-1
cdr3_aa: CSGRGQMNTEAFF
cdr3_nt: TGCAGCGGCCGTGGACAGATGAACACTGAAGCTTTCTTT

j_call: TRBJ2-3
clone_size: .
d_call: .
v_call: TRBV4-2
cdr3_aa: CASSQDWRTSTDTQYF
cdr3_nt: TGTGCCAGCAGCCAAGACTGGCGTACGTCCACAGATACGCAGTATTTT

j_call: TRBJ2-5
clone_size: .
d_call: .
v_call: TRBV2
cdr3_aa: CASSERAGRQETQYF
cdr3_nt: TGTGCCAGCAGTGAGAGGGCTGGTCGGCAAGAGACCCAGTACTTC

j_call: TRBJ2-1
clone_size: many
d_call: TRBD1
v_call: TRBV7-9
cdr3_aa: CASSLASTGDDEQFF
cdr3_nt: TGTGCCAGCAGCTTAGCGTCTACAGGGGACGATGAGCAGTTCTTC

j_call: TRBJ1-5
clone_size: .
d_call: .
v_call: TRBV15
cdr3_aa: CATSSFPGQGVNQPQHF
cdr3_nt: TGTGCCACCAGCAGCTTCCCGGGCCAGGGCGTCAATCAGCCCCAGCATTTT

j_call: TRBJ2-7
clone_size: .
d_call: .
v_call: TRBV25-1
cdr3_aa: CASSAGQSFYEQYF
cdr3_nt: TGTGCCAGCAGTGCCGGGCAGAGCTTCTACGAGCAGTACTTC

j_call: TRBJ2-5
clone_size: .
d_call: .
v_call: TRBV9
cdr3_aa: CASSVAARGLRETQYF
cdr3_nt: TGTGCCAGCAGCGTAGCGGCTAGAGGTTTGCGGGAGACCCAGTACTTC

j_call: TRBJ1-1
clone_size: .
d_call: .
v_call: TRBV5-6
cdr3_aa: CASSLGPGAAFF
cdr3_nt: TGTGCCAGCAGCCTAGGGCCCGGGGCGGCTTTCTTT

j_call: TRBJ2-3
clone_size: many
d_call: TRBD2
v_call: TRBV6-5
cdr3_aa: CASSGGDTDTQYF
cdr3_nt: TGTGCCTCCAGCGGGGGGGACACAGATACGCAGTATTTT

j_call: TRBJ2-5
clone_size: few
d_call: .
v_call: TRBV24-1
cdr3_aa: CATSDFRTKETQYF
cdr3_nt: TGTGCCACCAGTGATTTTAGGACAAAAGAGACCCAGTACTTC

j_call: TRBJ2-7
clone_size: .
d_call: .
v_call: TRBV15
cdr3_aa: CATSRDLLYEQYF
cdr3_nt: TGTGCCACCAGCAGAGATCTCCTCTACGAGCAGTACTTC

j_call: TRBJ2-7
clone_size: .
d_call: .
v_call: TRBV7-9
cdr3_aa: CASRIGIYEQYF
cdr3_nt: TGTGCCAGCCGAATCGGGATCTACGAGCAGTACTTC

j_call: TRBJ2-7
clone_size: .
d_call: .
v_call: TRBV7-2
cdr3_aa: CASSFTPAYEQYF
cdr3_nt: TGTGCCAGCAGCTTTACCCCAGCCTACGAGCAGTACTTC

j_call: TRBJ1-2
clone_size: .
d_call: .
v_call: TRBV7-9
cdr3_aa: CASSLVGGAEGGYTF
cdr3_nt: TGTGCCAGCAGCTTAGTCGGCGGTGCAGAGGGCGGCTACACCTTC

j_call: TRBJ1-2
clone_size: .
d_call: .
v_call: TRBV10-3
cdr3_aa: CAIRGTGTNYGYTF
cdr3_nt: TGTGCCATCAGGGGGACGGGGACTAACTATGGCTACACCTTC

j_call: TRBJ2-2
clone_size: once
d_call: TRBD1
v_call: TRBV15
cdr3_aa: CATSRDRGGTGELFF
cdr3_nt: TGTGCCACCAGCAGGGACAGGGGTGGCACCGGGGAGCTGTTTTTT